Listed below are T cell receptor beta chains from one sample, sequenced in a study of cytomegalovirus exposure and HLA in healthy donors. Generated by immunoSEQ multiplex PCR, the TCRdb table keeps only in-frame clones and is missing some. The sample shows approximately 100,000 clones, about 77% of them seen only once. The sequencing input was PBMCs. The origin of the receptors is a woman in her thirties or forties in good health and CMV-seronegative. Both conserved end residues are part of each CDR3. The D gene is left open where the match is weak. Clone sizes are given selectively: once, few, many, or a class where the clone is expanded.

>-|-|TRBV30|TRBJ2-5
TGTGCCTGTCATAGTGTCGCCGGAGGTGAGACCCAGTACTTC
CACHSVAGGETQYF
>-|-|TRBV19|TRBJ1-2
TGTGCCAGTACCCCATTCTCCAGGGAAGACTATGGCTACACCTTC
CASTPFSREDYGYTF
>TRBD2|-|TRBV7-9|TRBJ2-3
TGTGCCAGCAGCTGGACTAGCGGGGGCCTCACAGATACGCAGTATTTT
CASSWTSGGLTDTQYF
>-|once|TRBV25-1|TRBJ2-5
TGTGCCAGCAGTGACTGGGGGCGCGAGACCCAGTACTTC
CASSDWGRETQYF
>-|-|TRBV7-6|TRBJ2-3
TGTGCCAGCAGCCACCGAACTGATACGCAGTATTTT
CASSHRTDTQYF
>TRBD1|-|TRBV25-1|TRBJ2-7
TGTGCCAGCAGTCTACAGGGGGTCGAGCAGTACTTC
CASSLQGVEQYF
>TRBD1|-|TRBV19|TRBJ1-5
TGTGCCAGTAGTAAAGGGACAGGGACAATTAATCAGCCCCAGCATTTT
CASSKGTGTINQPQHF
>-|-|TRBV2|TRBJ1-2
TGTGCCAGCAGGCGTCGGCAGGACTGGGGCTACACCTTC
CASRRRQDWGYTF
>TRBD2|-|TRBV2|TRBJ2-2
TGTGCCAGCAGTAGAACCTGGACTAGCGGGGAGCTGTTTTTT
CASSRTWTSGELFF
>-|-|TRBV23-1|TRBJ2-7
TGCGCCAGCACTCAGCGGGTAGTTTTTCAAGTGAACTCCTACGAGCAGTACTTC
CASTQRVVFQVNSYEQYF
>-|-|TRBV28|TRBJ1-2
TGTGCCAGCAGCCGAACAGGCTATAGCTATGGCTACACCTTC
CASSRTGYSYGYTF
>TRBD1|-|TRBV5-7|TRBJ2-7
TGTGCCAGCAGCTTAACCCCAGACAGGGCCTACGAGCAGTACTTC
CASSLTPDRAYEQYF
>-|-|TRBV6-1|TRBJ2-7
TGTGCCAGCAGCGCCGCGGTCCCTACGGGCGAGCAGTACTTC
CASSAAVPTGEQYF
>-|-|TRBV5-4|TRBJ1-2
TGTGCCAGCAGCGATCTTCTTAGACAGTCTCACTATGGCTACACCTTC
CASSDLLRQSHYGYTF
>-|-|TRBV19|TRBJ1-1
TGTGCCAGTAGTATAGGCCGGGACACTGAAGCTTTCTTT
CASSIGRDTEAFF
>TRBD1|-|TRBV7-9|TRBJ1-1
TGTGCCAGCAGCCCGGTGGGACAGACGAACACTGAAGCTTTCTTT
CASSPVGQTNTEAFF
>-|-|TRBV18|TRBJ1-1
TGTGCCAGCTCGCCCCATGTTACGGGGAACACTGAAGCTTTCTTT
CASSPHVTGNTEAFF
>-|-|TRBV4-1|TRBJ1-1
TGCGCCAGCAGCCAAGATCTCCGTACTGAAGCTTTCTTT
CASSQDLRTEAFF
>TRBD1|-|TRBV6-6|TRBJ2-5
TGTGCCAGCAGTTACGCCGGGACAGCCAAGCAAGAGACCCAGTACTTC
CASSYAGTAKQETQYF
>-|few|TRBV18|TRBJ1-2
TGTGCCGGCTCTCCACGCAGCTATGGCTACACCTTC
CAGSPRSYGYTF
>TRBD1|-|TRBV7-9|TRBJ2-3
TGTGCCAGCAGCGCAGGGGGCAGGGACAGACTTACTTCGGATACGCAGTATTTT
CASSAGGRDRLTSDTQYF
>-|-|TRBV6-1|TRBJ1-6
TGTGCCAGCAGTGGTCGCAGCTATAATTCACCCCTCCACTTT
CASSGRSYNSPLHF
>TRBD2|-|TRBV9|TRBJ2-5
TGTGCCAGCAGCGTCGGGACTAGCGGGGGGGCGACAGAGACCCAGTACTTC
CASSVGTSGGATETQYF
>TRBD1|-|TRBV15|TRBJ2-3
TGTGCCACCAGCCTCGAGAGGGGGCCCACAGATACGCAGTATTTT
CATSLERGPTDTQYF
>-|-|TRBV6-6|TRBJ1-1
TGTGCCAGCAGTTACTCCCAGGGGCGGACTGAAGCTTTCTTT
CASSYSQGRTEAFF
>TRBD1|-|TRBV10-2|TRBJ1-1
TGCGCCAGCGGTGGGACAGTAGAAACTGAAGCTTTCTTT
CASGGTVETEAFF
>TRBD1|-|TRBV7-9|TRBJ2-7
TGTGCCAGCAGCTCGCCCCGGGACAGGGGAGTCTACGAGCAGTACTTC
CASSSPRDRGVYEQYF
>-|-|TRBV30|TRBJ1-6
TGTGCCTGGAGCCTCATGGCAGGTTATAATTCACCCCTCCACTTT
CAWSLMAGYNSPLHF
>TRBD2|-|TRBV2|TRBJ2-3
TGTGCCAGCAGCGTCACTAGCGGGGGATACACAGATACGCAGTATTTT
CASSVTSGGYTDTQYF
>TRBD1|-|TRBV7-9|TRBJ2-2
TGTGCCAGCAACACGCGGGACAGGGTTGCCGGGGAGCTGTTTTTT
CASNTRDRVAGELFF
>TRBD1|-|TRBV4-3|TRBJ1-1
TGCGCCAGCAGCCAAGGTACGGTGGGACAGATGAACACTGAAGCTTTCTTT
CASSQGTVGQMNTEAFF
>-|-|TRBV10-3|TRBJ1-6
TGTGCCACCAGGGGCAGTAATTCACCCCTCCACTTT
CATRGSNSPLHF
>TRBD2|-|TRBV9|TRBJ2-7
TGTGCCAGCAGCGTAGTGGAAAGATGGACTAGCGAGGATCTAGGGCAGTACTTC
CASSVVERWTSEDLGQYF
>-|-|TRBV4-2|TRBJ2-7
TGTGCCAGCAGCCAAGATCTAGGAGTGGGAGGGACATACACTTACGAGCAGTACTTC
CASSQDLGVGGTYTYEQYF
>-|once|TRBV7-9|TRBJ2-3
TGTGCCAGCAGCTTATCCGGGGGTCGAAGCACAGATACGCAGTATTTT
CASSLSGGRSTDTQYF
>TRBD2|-|TRBV7-9|TRBJ2-3
TGTGCCAGCAGCTCATCCCCCGGTCTAGCGGGGGGGCGTACAGATACGCAGTATTTT
CASSSSPGLAGGRTDTQYF
>-|-|TRBV7-2|TRBJ2-6
TGTGCCAGCACCCCGGGAGCCTCTGGGGCCAACGTCCTGACTTTC
CASTPGASGANVLTF
>-|-|TRBV7-2|TRBJ2-2
TGTGCCAGCAGCTTCCCAGGGGGGCACACCGGGGAGCTGTTTTTT
CASSFPGGHTGELFF
>-|-|TRBV10-3|TRBJ1-2
TGTGCCATCAGTGAGATCGGGGACTATGGCTACACCTTC
CAISEIGDYGYTF
>-|-|TRBV18|TRBJ2-1
TGTGCCAGCTCGAACCCGGGTTGGGGGGGCCGGAATGAGCAGTTCTTC
CASSNPGWGGRNEQFF
>TRBD2|-|TRBV7-2|TRBJ2-3
TGTGCCAGCAGCCTTAGCGGGGTGAGCACAGATACGCAGTATTTT
CASSLSGVSTDTQYF
>TRBD2|-|TRBV18|TRBJ2-7
TGTGCCAGCTCACCCACAGCGGGGGCCTACGAGCAGTACTTC
CASSPTAGAYEQYF
>-|-|TRBV5-1|TRBJ2-5
TGCGCCAGCAGCCCGCTAACCCTTAGTGCGGAGACCCAGTACTTC
CASSPLTLSAETQYF
>TRBD2|-|TRBV5-1|TRBJ2-7
TGCGCCAGCAGCTTGGCCGGGACTAGCTATGACGAGCAGTACTTC
CASSLAGTSYDEQYF
>-|-|TRBV4-2|TRBJ1-5
TGTGCCAGCAGCCAAGTATCCGGGAGGAGCAATCAGCCCCAGCATTTT
CASSQVSGRSNQPQHF
>TRBD1|few|TRBV6-5|TRBJ2-5
TGTGCCAGCAGCCGAACAGGGGGGATACAAGAGACCCAGTACTTC
CASSRTGGIQETQYF
>-|once|TRBV7-8|TRBJ2-3
TGTGCCAGCAGGGTACGGGGGAGCACAGATACGCAGTATTTT
CASRVRGSTDTQYF